This paragraph reports one TCR beta chain. The data were obtained in a study of blood T cell repertoires in COVID-19. Study-level information: Donors in the United States, Italy and Spain gave samples during acute or convalescent COVID-19.

The CDR3 sequence is 13 residues long. Germline V gene data show CDR1 as LNHDA and CDR2 as SQIVND (reference sequence). The ends were cut back, 4 bases at V and 2 bases at J, with 6 bases in the middle. This table comes from immunoSEQ multiplex PCR, and its TCRdb copy is limited to in-frame clones, with some not included. This table holds approximately 250,000 clones, 83% found once. The chain carries TRBV19 and TRBJ1-3; D remains ambiguous. The sequenced sample was peripheral blood. This TCR came from a human donor in a cohort sampled during active COVID-19. The CDR3 sequence is CASSTTTGNTIYF. The CDR3 DNA sequence: TGTGCCAGTAGTACAACAACTGGAAACACCATATATTTT.